This T cell receptor beta chain was captured in a study of blood T cells in healthy people across ages. A second 7 to 11 cycle PCR used barcoded and J-beta primers. All samples gave at least 2.5 million CDR3-containing paired-end reads. Each CDR3 protein gets one entry after TCRdb re-called the 5' RACE reads with MiXCR. The sample has about 780,000 distinct CDR3 sequences; 35% to 60% are singletons. Trimming took 7 bases from V and 3 from J; bases not matched to a gene: 5. CDR3 length equals 14 residues. The clonotype originates from a man aged 80 or over in good health. V is TRBV12-3 or TRBV12-4 and J is TRBJ1-4; 7 bases are shared with TRBD1. The sample consisted of blood. For the CDR3, the DNA is TGTGCCAGCAACCGGGACAGTGCTAATGAAAAACTGTTTTTT. Protein sequence: CASNRDSANEKLFF.